This T cell receptor beta chain was captured in a study of radiation and T cells in renal cell carcinoma. Study-wide points: In blood, top tumor clones expanded by 2 weeks, shrinking by 4.

Germline CDR1 is SNHLY and CDR2 is FYNNEI. Trimming shortened V by 5 bases and J by 3 bases, and 13 bases separated the two germline ends. The CDR3 is 14 amino acids. As concerns this clone: Antigen specificity is unknown.

This sample's time point: baseline pretreatment blood. Treatment described: 15 Gy SBRT to primary tumor, nephrectomy 4 weeks later. The protocol was immunoSEQ multiplex PCR, while the TCRdb copy is restricted to in-frame clones and leaves out a portion. Here the sample spans 130,000 to 150,000 clones, 70% to 90% being singletons. The genes are TRBV2 and TRBJ1-1; no reliable D call. The origin of this receptor is a woman in her 50s with renal cell carcinoma. The starting material was blood, obtained from a patient whose treatment included radiotherapy and nephrectomy. The CDR3 spells CASSTEAGYTEAFF. The CDR3 region has the DNA TGTGCCAGCAGTACGGAGGCGGGTTACACTGAAGCTTTCTTT.